The source of this T cell receptor beta chain is a study of shared clonotypes between healthy human individuals. The wider study: CD4 naive and memory got three plates each, CD8 naive two, CD8 memory one.

Trimming shortened V by 3 bases and J by 3 bases, and 18 bases separated the two germline ends. Germline V CDR1 and CDR2: MNHNS, SASEGT. The CDR3 contains 16 residues. CD45RO negativity and positive selection for CCR7 defined naive CD8 cells, a population that excluded terminally differentiated effector memory CD45RA+ cells. Recent vaccinations or acute infections were absent in the healthy HIV-negative adult donors. A remark on this clone: Antigen specificity is unknown.

Overall study findings and caveats: A few donors showed sharing of roughly 5% of naive CD4 clonotypes. Naive subsets generally exceeded memory subsets in estimated richness.

The method was immunoSEQ multiplex PCR; TCRdb's version includes in-frame clones alone and lacks a portion of them. The sample records some 1,900,000 clones, approximately 94% being singletons. The clonotype comes from a man younger than 35 in good health. V usage is TRBV6-1 and J usage is TRBJ2-7; maybe TRBD1 (5 bases). Material: naive CD8+ T cells sorted from blood. CDR3 region: CASSEPLLSRDYEQYF. The CDR3 DNA sequence: TGTGCCAGCAGTGAGCCTCTTTTATCCAGGGACTACGAGCAGTACTTC.